This T cell receptor (beta chain) originates from a study of early T cells in non-severe SARS-CoV-2 infection. The wider study: Sequencing used unsorted whole-blood bulk RNA, so chains lack pairing. Study-wide results and limits: Missing private and CD4 specificities, VDJdb matching favored anti-spike CD8 responses.

About this clonotype: Its antigen is unidentified.

Attachment of unique molecular identifiers to individual cDNA molecules was performed. TCRdb itself ran the 5' RACE reads through MiXCR, one entry per CDR3 protein. The data show 50,000 or so distinct CDR3 sequences, over 7.5% seen once. Germline CDR1 is LGHDT and CDR2 is YNNKEL (reference sequence). V was trimmed by 6 bases and J by 3 bases, leaving 13 bases between them. The CDR3 extends over 14 amino acids. The sequence came from an adult who was a healthcare worker with PCR-confirmed SARS-CoV-2 infection or an uninfected control (not recorded which). The source material was whole blood. This chain uses TRBV3-1 with TRBJ2-3; D is undetermined. This chain's CDR3 is CASSRQRYTDTQYF. The CDR3 nucleotides read TGTGCCAGCAGTCGCCAACGATATACAGATACGCAGTATTTT.